These 27 T cell receptor beta chains were all obtained from the same sample, sequenced in a study of blood T cell repertoires in COVID-19. Only in-frame clones appear in the TCRdb table, and some are missing; sequencing was by immunoSEQ multiplex PCR. This sample has 100,000 or so clones, with around 85% found just once. The sample taken for sequencing was peripheral blood. Source of these receptors: a woman aged 70-85 years with active or convalescent COVID-19.

This clone has a single count. V is TRBV24-1 and J is TRBJ1-2, with 12 bases fitting TRBD1. The CDR3 sequence is 14 residues long. J was trimmed by 7 bases and V by 5 bases; bases with no gene match: 4. Germline V gene lookup returns CDR1 KGHDR and CDR2 SFDVKD. In nucleotides, the CDR3 is TGTGCCACCAGTGTGGGGACAGGGGGCGGTGGCTACACCTTC. This encodes CATSVGTGGGGYTF.

The chain has TRBV9 and TRBJ2-5, with 8 nucleotides matching TRBD2. CDR1 SGDLS and CDR2 YYNGEE come from the germline V gene. With 5 bases clipped from V and 4 bases from J, the junction kept 4 bases outside the gene matches. The CDR3 length is 13 residues. The CDR3 sequence is CASSAGGGETQYF. Here the CDR3 DNA reads TGTGCCAGCAGTGCCGGGGGGGGAGAGACCCAGTACTTC.

This clone was recorded a few times. The chain couples TRBV20-1 to TRBJ1-1; D gene uncertain. V gave up 3 bases and J gave up 8 bases, with 13 bases separating them. Germline CDR1 and CDR2: DFQATT and SNEGSKA (reference sequence). The CDR3 consists of 12 residues. CDR3 DNA sequence: TGCAGTGCTAGTTCGGTTAGCGAGGAAGCTTTCTTT. Its protein is CSASSVSEEAFF.

This clone appeared a single time. The chain combines TRBV11-2 with TRBJ2-3; D is perhaps TRBD1 (5 bases). From germline, CDR1 is SGHAT and CDR2 FQNNGV. Trimming removed 1 base at V and 4 bases at J, with 9 bases between. This CDR3 region has 14 residues. The CDR3 protein is CASSLGGRPDTQYF. CDR3 DNA sequence: TGTGCCAGCAGCTTAGGGGGCCGGCCAGATACGCAGTATTTT.

The rearrangement uses TRBV7-9 and TRBJ1-1; D ambiguous. The CDR3 covers 11 residues. Germline V lookup: CDR1 SEHNR, CDR2 FQNEAQ (reference sequence). Trimming took off 5 bases at V and 8 bases at J, with 9 bases between the two ends. This CDR3 is CASSTGVEAFF. The DNA for the CDR3 is TGTGCCAGCAGCACCGGTGTAGAAGCTTTCTTT.

CDR3 protein: CASSQEGGNSGANVLTF. CDR3 nucleotides: TGCGCCAGCAGCCAAGAGGGAGGGAACTCTGGGGCCAACGTCCTGACTTTC. The chain joins TRBV4-1 to TRBJ2-6; the match to TRBD2 covers 7 bases. CDR1 MGHRA and CDR2 YSYEKL come from the germline V gene. V was pared by 0 bases and J by 0 bases, with 2 bases of the junction left unmatched. The CDR3 runs to 17 residues.

This chain uses TRBV6-2 or TRBV6-3 with TRBJ1-5; D may be TRBD1 (6 bases). Germline V lookup: CDR1 MNHEY, CDR2 SVGEGT. V was trimmed by 5 bases and J by 6 bases, leaving 14 bases between them. The CDR3 runs 14 residues. In DNA, the CDR3 is TGTGCCAGCAGTATCGGACAGAATAGTCAGCCCCAGCATTTT. Translated, it gives CASSIGQNSQPQHF.

V gene TRBV5-5 combines with J gene TRBJ2-7, with a tentative D call TRBD2 (7 bases). The CDR3 is 14 amino acids. The germline V gene encodes CDR1 SGHKS and CDR2 YYEKEE (reference sequence). Trimming left V 0 bases short and J 6 bases short, with 13 bases between. CDR3 in DNA: TGTGCCAGCAGCTTGGCGGCGGGGGCCTCCGAGCAGTACTTC. Residues: CASSLAAGASEQYF. Based on the CDR3 plus reference TRBV5-5 and TRBJ2-7, the full variable domain is DAGVTQSPTHLIKTRGQQVTLRCSPISGHKSVSWYQQVLGQGPQFIFQYYEKEERGRGNFPDRFSARQFPNYSSELNVNALLLGDSALYLCASSLAAGASEQYFGPGTRLTVT.

The chain joins TRBV10-3 to TRBJ1-6, with TRBD1 as a possible D gene (6 bases). Germline-derived CDR1 and CDR2 are ENHRY and SYGVKD. The V and J ends lost 3 bases and 8 bases respectively, with 14 bases between them. The CDR3 is made up of 15 amino acids. CDR3 nucleotide sequence: TGTGCCATCAGTGATAACAGGGCCGTAGATTCACCCCTCCACTTT. It codes for CAISDNRAVDSPLHF.

The table lists this clone with a few counts. J is TRBJ1-2 and V is TRBV27; D is unclear. CDR1 is MNHEY, CDR2 SMNVEV, per germline (reference sequence). Trimming left V 2 bases short and J 2 bases short, with 6 bases between. The CDR3 is 13 amino acids. CDR3 sequence reads: CASSLGTNYGYTF. Here the CDR3 DNA reads TGTGCCAGCAGTTTAGGCACAAACTATGGCTACACCTTC.

The V and J genes are TRBV6-5 and TRBJ1-2; D is ambiguous. The CDR3 spans 13 residues. The germline V gene encodes CDR1 MNHEY and CDR2 SVGAGI. V lost 0 bases to trimming and J lost 7 bases, with 9 bases between them. This CDR3 reads CASSYSNTGGYTF. CDR3 DNA: TGTGCCAGCAGTTACTCGAATACGGGTGGCTACACCTTC.

V gene TRBV10-3 combines with J gene TRBJ1-2, with D hard to call. There are 14 residues in the CDR3. Germline values: CDR1 ENHRY, CDR2 SYGVKD. V lost 0 bases and J 4 bases, leaving 9 bases between the germline ends. CDR3 nucleotides: TGTGCCATCAGTGAGTCGCCGGTAGTCTATGGCTACACCTTC. Protein sequence: CAISESPVVYGYTF.

This clone has only a few counts. The CDR3 loop is CAWSVERKQYF. CDR3 bases: TGTGCCTGGAGTGTCGAGCGGAAGCAGTATTTT. The chain carries TRBV30 and TRBJ2-3; D is possibly TRBD2 (5 bases). CDR1 is GTSNPN and CDR2 is SVGIG in the germline V gene (reference sequence). The V end was cut by 0 bases, the J end by 11 bases, with 9 bases between. This CDR3 comprises 11 residues.

In DNA form, the CDR3 reads TGTGCCAGCAGCAACGACAGGGGCTATGGCTACACCTTC. Translating gives CASSNDRGYGYTF. V gene TRBV5-8 combines with J gene TRBJ1-2; 8 bases are shared with TRBD1. Looked up from germline, CDR1 is SGHTS and CDR2 is YDEGEE. The CDR3 length is 13 residues. V lost 4 bases to trimming and J lost 4 bases; unmatched junction nucleotides: 3. Using reference TRBV5-8 and TRBJ1-2 for the parts outside the CDR3, the full variable domain is EAGVTQSPTHLIKTRGQQATLRCSPISGHTSVYWYQQALGLGLQFLLWYDEGEERNRGNFPPRFSGRQFPNYSSELNVNALELEDSALYLCASSNDRGYGYTFGSGTRLTVV.

Points on this clone: The junction departs from germline at one end; a sequencing error may be responsible. The genes are TRBV6-5 and TRBJ2-1, with 7 positions matching TRBD1. Germline lookup yields CDR1 MNHEY and CDR2 SVGAGI. This CDR3 comprises 15 residues. CDR3 protein: CASRETGKSYNEQFF. The CDR3 DNA reads TGTGCCAGCAGGGAGACAGGGAAGTCCTATAATGAGCAGTTCTTC.

This chain joins TRBV2 and TRBJ1-4; 9 positions match TRBD1. From germline, CDR1 is SNHLY and CDR2 FYNNEI. V gave up 6 bases and J gave up 4 bases; unmatched junction bases: 6. This CDR3 has 15 residues. The CDR3 DNA reads TGTGCCAGCAGGGACAGGGGAGGGCTTAATGAAAAACTGTTTTTT. Translating gives CASRDRGGLNEKLFF.

This chain uses TRBV15 with TRBJ2-3; possibly TRBD1 for D (5 bases). The germline V gene encodes CDR1 LNHNV and CDR2 YYDKDF (reference sequence). With 0 bases removed from V and 15 bases from J, the gap between germline ends came to 13 bases. The CDR3 has 12 residues. The CDR3 nucleotides are TGTGCCACCAGCAGAGATCAAACAGGCCCCTATTTT. Translating gives CATSRDQTGPYF.

The chain uses TRBV24-1 and TRBJ1-5; D is perhaps TRBD1 (5 bases). CDR3 length: 16 residues. The V end was cut by 3 bases, the J end by 1 base, with 12 bases between. Germline V gives CDR1 KGHDR, CDR2 SFDVKD. Written as DNA, the CDR3 is TGTGCCACCAGTGATGGGCTTCAGGGAAGCAATCAGCCCCAGCATTTT. Translated: CATSDGLQGSNQPQHF.

V is TRBV3-1 (or the pseudogene TRBV3-2) and J is TRBJ2-1, with D possibly being TRBD2 (6 bases). V dropped 2 bases and J dropped 12 bases, with 14 bases sitting between them. The length of the CDR3 is 13 residues. The germline V gene has CDR1 LGHDT and CDR2 YNNKEL (reference sequence). The CDR3 nucleotides are TGTGCCAGCAGCCAATTGCGGGGCATGGGGCAGTTCTTC. This sequence encodes CASSQLRGMGQFF.

V and J are TRBV5-1 and TRBJ2-3; a weak D match, TRBD1 (6 bases). Germline V gene data show CDR1 as SGHRS and CDR2 as YFSETQ. This CDR3 comprises 15 residues. Trimming took off 5 bases at V and 2 bases at J, with 15 bases between the two ends. This CDR3 reads CASRPTGMITDTQYF. The CDR3 DNA sequence: TGCGCCAGCAGACCGACAGGAATGATCACAGATACGCAGTATTTT.

This clone occurred once. The rearrangement links TRBV2 to TRBJ1-3; 8 nucleotides match TRBD1. This CDR3 has 14 residues. From germline, CDR1 is SNHLY and CDR2 FYNNEI. V lost 6 bases and J lost 4; bases outside the gene matches: 5. DNA of the CDR3: TGTGCCAGCAGCAGGGGGCGGCTAGGAAACACCATATATTTT. Translated, it gives CASSRGRLGNTIYF. Supplemented by reference TRBV2 and TRBJ1-3, the full variable domain reads EPEVTQTPSHQVTQMGQEVILRCVPISNHLYFYWYRQILGQKVEFLVSFYNNEISEKSEIFDDQFSVERPDGSNFTLKIRSTKLEDSAMYFCASSRGRLGNTIYFGEGSWLTVV.

This clone appeared a few times. V usage is TRBV28 and J usage is TRBJ1-4; no clear D. The CDR3 loop spans 14 amino acids. The V gene's germline CDR1 is MDHEN and CDR2 SYDVKM. Trimming shortened V by 2 bases and J by 8 bases, and 12 bases separated the two germline ends. In DNA, the CDR3 is TGTGCCAGCAGTTTAGTTTTCAGTGGCGAAAAACTGTTTTTT. Amino acid sequence: CASSLVFSGEKLFF.

The chain employs TRBV5-4 and TRBJ2-5; unclear D gene. Trimming cost V 0 bases and J 4 bases, with 4 bases left between them. From germline, CDR1 is SGHNT and CDR2 YYREEE (reference sequence). This CDR3 comprises 12 residues. CDR3 coding DNA: TGTGCCAGCAGCTTGGGCAGAGAGACCCAGTACTTC. Translation gives CASSLGRETQYF.

The chain couples TRBV19 to TRBJ1-4; 9 bases map to TRBD1. Germline CDR1 and CDR2: LNHDA and SQIVND (reference sequence). CDR3 size: 16 residues. V shed 9 bases and J 2 bases; nucleotides not matched to a gene: 10. The CDR3 DNA is TGTGCCAGCGACCCGGGACAGGGCAGGACTAATGAAAAACTGTTTTTT. It yields the protein CASDPGQGRTNEKLFF.

This chain links TRBV18 with TRBJ1-2; 7 bases map to TRBD1. V was pared by 6 bases and J by 8 bases, with 12 bases of the junction left unmatched. The CDR3 sequence is 14 residues long. Germline lookup yields CDR1 KGHSH and CDR2 LQKENI. The CDR3 is CASSPTRQGTGYTF. CDR3 sequence (DNA): TGTGCCAGCTCCCCGACCAGACAGGGAACAGGCTACACCTTC.

This clone came up a few times. This chain uses TRBV20-1 with TRBJ2-5; TRBD2 is a possible D gene (5 bases). CDR3 length equals 11 residues. Germline CDR1 is DFQATT and CDR2 is SNEGSKA (reference sequence). Trimming removed 7 bases at V and 4 bases at J, with 10 bases between. The CDR3 here is CSGRAGETQYF. CDR3 nucleotide sequence: TGCAGTGGACGCGCGGGAGAGACCCAGTACTTC.

J is TRBJ1-5 and V is TRBV4-3; D not certain. Germline assignment: CDR1 LGHNA and CDR2 YSLEER. The CDR3 covers 14 residues. V shed 0 bases and J shed 8 bases, with 11 bases lying between them. The CDR3 protein is CASSQEGGREPQHF. The CDR3 DNA reads as TGCGCCAGCAGCCAAGAAGGCGGGAGGGAGCCCCAGCATTTT.